Reported below is one T cell receptor beta chain. This record belongs to a study of patients and donors after allogeneic stem cell transplantation. One entry per CDR3 protein, called by TCRdb with MiXCR from the RT-PCR reads. Of about 960,000 distinct CDR3 sequences in the sample, about 20% are singletons; the top ten hold roughly 6%. The ends were cut back, 3 bases at V and 5 bases at J, with 14 bases in the middle. There are 15 residues in the CDR3. CDR1 and CDR2 from the germline V gene are LGHNA and YNFKEQ. The clonotype originates from a human donor who was either an allogeneic HSCT recipient or a stem cell or donor lymphocyte infusion donor (not recorded which). It is not recorded whose cells these are; they may come from a transplant donor. V and J are TRBV4-2 and TRBJ2-1; D possibly corresponds to TRBD1 (6 bases). Sequencing was carried out using blood, either unsorted or a sorted T cell fraction (not recorded which). The CDR3 DNA sequence: TGTGCCAGCAGCCAGAACAGGGACCCCCACAATGAGCAGTTCTTC. Amino acids: CASSQNRDPHNEQFF.